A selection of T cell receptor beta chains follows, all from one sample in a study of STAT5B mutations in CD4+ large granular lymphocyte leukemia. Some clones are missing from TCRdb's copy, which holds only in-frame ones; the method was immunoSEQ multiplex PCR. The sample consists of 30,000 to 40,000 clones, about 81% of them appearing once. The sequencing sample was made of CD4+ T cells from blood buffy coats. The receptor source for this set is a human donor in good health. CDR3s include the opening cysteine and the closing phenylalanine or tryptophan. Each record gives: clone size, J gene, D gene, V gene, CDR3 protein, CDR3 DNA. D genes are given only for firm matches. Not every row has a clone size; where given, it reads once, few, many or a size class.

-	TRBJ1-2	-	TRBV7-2	CASAPGVDYGYTF	TGTGCCAGCGCTCCTGGTGTAGACTATGGCTACACCTTC
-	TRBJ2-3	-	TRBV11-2	CASTDSGDTQYF	TGTGCCAGCACCGACAGTGGCGATACGCAGTATTTT
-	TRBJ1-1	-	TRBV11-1	CASSLTENTEAFF	TGTGCCAGCAGCCTGACGGAGAACACTGAAGCTTTCTTT
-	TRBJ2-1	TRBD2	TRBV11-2	CASSLGTSGINEQFF	TGTGCCAGCAGCCTCGGGACTAGCGGGATTAATGAGCAGTTCTTC
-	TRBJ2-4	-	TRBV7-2	CASSRVVLGKNIQYF	TGTGCCAGCAGCCGAGTAGTCCTTGGCAAAAACATTCAGTACTTC
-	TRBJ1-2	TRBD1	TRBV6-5	CASSYGDREGGYTF	TGTGCCAGCAGTTACGGGGACAGGGAAGGTGGCTACACCTTC
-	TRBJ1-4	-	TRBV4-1	CASSQESPRAAWEKLFF	TGCGCCAGCAGCCAAGAGTCCCCCAGGGCTGCGTGGGAAAAACTGTTTTTT
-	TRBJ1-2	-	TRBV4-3	CASSQDPDGSGYTF	TGCGCCAGCAGCCAAGATCCGGATGGAAGTGGCTACACCTTC
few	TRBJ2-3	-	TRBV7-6	CASSPWGYTQYF	TGTGCCAGCAGCCCCTGGGGGTATACGCAGTATTTT
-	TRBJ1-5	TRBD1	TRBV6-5	CASREQGIGQPQHF	TGTGCCAGCAGAGAACAGGGGATAGGTCAGCCCCAGCATTTT
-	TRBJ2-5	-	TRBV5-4	CASTSGQVQETQYF	TGTGCCAGCACCTCGGGGCAGGTCCAAGAGACCCAGTACTTC
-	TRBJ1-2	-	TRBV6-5	CASSYFQGNYGYTF	TGTGCCAGCAGTTACTTCCAGGGAAACTATGGCTACACCTTC
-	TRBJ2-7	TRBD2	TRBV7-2	CASSWGGSYEQYF	TGTGCCAGCAGCTGGGGGGGGTCCTACGAGCAGTACTTC
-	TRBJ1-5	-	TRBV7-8	CASSESRPSPFRQPQHF	TGTGCCAGCAGCGAAAGTAGACCAAGCCCGTTCCGTCAGCCCCAGCATTTT
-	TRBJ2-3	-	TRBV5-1	CASSLGTRDTQYF	TGCGCCAGCAGCTTGGGGACCCGGGATACGCAGTATTTT
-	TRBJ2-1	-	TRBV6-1	CASSDDNEQFF	TGTGCCAGCAGTGATGACAATGAGCAGTTCTTC
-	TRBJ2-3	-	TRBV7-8	CASSLAIATGTDTQYF	TGTGCCAGCAGCTTAGCGATCGCTACTGGCACAGATACGCAGTATTTT